Described below is a single TCR beta chain sequence and its context. What it binds is unknown. The sample originates from a study of T cell responses to AZD1222 COVID-19 vaccine. Study details: Second-dose groups at about 4 or about 12 weeks were pooled. Study-level results: Close to half of all spike-specific TCRs reportedly target regions of the variants that are unmutated.

Assay: immunoSEQ multiplex PCR; the TCRdb copy retains only in-frame clones and omits some. Of around 78,000 clones listed, roughly 90% were seen once; the top ten hold more than 4%. Looked up from germline, CDR1 is MNHEY and CDR2 is SVGAGI. With V trimmed by 4 bases and J by 3 bases, 5 bases remained unmatched. This CDR3 contains 16 residues. The sample consisted of peripheral blood, taken on day 0 of AZD1222 vaccination. The chain is built from TRBV6-5 and TRBJ1-5; TRBD1 matches at 11 bases. The origin of this receptor is an adult in good health. CDR3 loop: CASSSRDRGYNQPQHF. For the CDR3, the DNA is TGTGCCAGCAGTTCCCGGGACAGGGGGTACAATCAGCCCCAGCATTTT.